The rows below give T cell receptor beta chains drawn from one sample of a study of T cells in Graves' hyperthyroidism and ophthalmopathy. TCRdb analysed the multiplex PCR reads with MiXCR anew, one entry per CDR3 protein. The repertoire includes around 530,000 distinct CDR3 sequences, approximately 17% of them detected once, and under 20% sits in the top ten. Sequencing was done on a sample of blood. The receptors were sampled from a woman between 18 and 29 years old with Graves' ophthalmopathy. Each CDR3 is given with its conserved first and last residue. A D gene is named only where the DNA matches it firmly. Only part of the rows carry a size: once, few, many, or a class if the clone is expanded.

V gene	J gene	clone size	D gene	CDR3 protein	CDR3 DNA
TRBV28	TRBJ1-2	many	NA	CASTRNGVYYGYTF	TGTGCCAGCACCCGGAACGGAGTCTACTATGGCTACACCTTC
TRBV28	TRBJ2-7	many	NA	CASSLFGPPTYEQYF	TGTGCCAGCAGTTTATTTGGACCGCCCACCTACGAGCAGTACTTC
TRBV28	TRBJ2-1	many	TRBD2	CASSLSFPLAGGLNEQFF	TGTGCCAGCAGTTTGTCCTTCCCGCTAGCGGGAGGGCTAAATGAGCAGTTCTTC
TRBV29-1	TRBJ1-1	NA	NA	CSVEEMRPREAFF	TGCAGCGTTGAAGAGATGAGGCCTCGGGAGGCTTTCTTT
TRBV25-1	TRBJ2-4	few	NA	CASSGALEGGYIQYF	TGTGCCAGCAGTGGGGCCCTCGAGGGGGGATACATTCAGTACTTC
TRBV12-3/TRBV12-4	TRBJ2-3	NA	TRBD2	CAGSLVLAGDPGTDTQYF	TGTGCCGGCAGTTTGGTGCTAGCGGGGGACCCGGGTACAGATACGCAGTATTTT
TRBV28	TRBJ2-7	many	TRBD2	CASSFPPGGEGYEQYF	TGTGCCAGCAGTTTCCCCCCGGGAGGAGAGGGCTACGAGCAGTACTTC
TRBV4-1	TRBJ2-7	NA	NA	CASSQERAYEQYF	TGCGCCAGCAGCCAAGAGAGGGCCTACGAGCAGTACTTC
TRBV28	TRBJ1-1	many	NA	CASSLFQSEAFF	TGTGCCAGCAGTTTATTTCAATCTGAAGCTTTCTTT
TRBV20-1	TRBJ2-1	many	NA	CSASDGGLSSYNEQFF	TGCAGTGCCTCGGACGGCGGGTTAAGCTCCTACAATGAGCAGTTCTTC
TRBV6-1	TRBJ2-7	many	NA	CASNEGLASSYEQYF	TGTGCCAGCAATGAAGGGCTAGCCTCCTCCTACGAGCAGTACTTC
TRBV5-4	TRBJ1-2	many	TRBD1	CASSGGQGEYGYTF	TGTGCCAGCAGCGGGGGACAGGGGGAGTATGGCTACACCTTC